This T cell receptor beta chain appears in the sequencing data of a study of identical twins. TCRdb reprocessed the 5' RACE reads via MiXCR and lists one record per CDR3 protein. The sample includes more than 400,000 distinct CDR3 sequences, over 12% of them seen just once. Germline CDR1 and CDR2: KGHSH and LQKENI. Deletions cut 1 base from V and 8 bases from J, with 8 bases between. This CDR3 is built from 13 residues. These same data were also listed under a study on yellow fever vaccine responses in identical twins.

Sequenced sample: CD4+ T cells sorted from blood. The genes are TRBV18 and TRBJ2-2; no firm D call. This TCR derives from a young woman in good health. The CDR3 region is CASSPRAIGELFF. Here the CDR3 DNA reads TGTGCCAGCTCACCACGGGCGATTGGGGAGCTGTTTTTT.